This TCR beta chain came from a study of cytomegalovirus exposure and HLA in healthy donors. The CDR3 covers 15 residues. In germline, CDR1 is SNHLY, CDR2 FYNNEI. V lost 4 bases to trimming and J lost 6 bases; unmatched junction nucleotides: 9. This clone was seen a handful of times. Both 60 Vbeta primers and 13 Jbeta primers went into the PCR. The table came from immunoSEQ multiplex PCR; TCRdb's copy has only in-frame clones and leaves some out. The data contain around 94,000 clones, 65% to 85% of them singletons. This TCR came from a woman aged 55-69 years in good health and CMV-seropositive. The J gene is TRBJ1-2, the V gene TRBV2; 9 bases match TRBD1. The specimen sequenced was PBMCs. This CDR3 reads CASSVSGQGFDGYTF. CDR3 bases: TGTGCCAGCAGTGTCTCCGGACAGGGGTTCGATGGCTACACCTTC.